This T cell receptor (beta chain) was recorded in a study of T cell clones after liver transplantation. At the level of the study: Post-transplant blood was tracked for graft-donor-reactive T cell clones identified in a pre-transplant mixed lymphocyte reaction. Without induction therapy, subjects received standard immunosuppression until 12-24 months post-transplant. As an antigen-independent comparator, third-party-reactive TCRbeta sequences came from pre-transplant mixed lymphocyte reactions.

The repertoire was sequenced with immunoSEQ multiplex PCR; TCRdb's copy has only in-frame clones and lacks some. The data show roughly 100,000 clones, about 86% seen once. The CDR3 is 13 residues long. The germline CDR1 and CDR2 sequences are SNHLY and FYNNEI. Trimming left V 7 bases short and J 1 base short, with 10 bases between. This clone has a count of ten or more. The genes are TRBV2 and TRBJ1-1; D possibly corresponds to TRBD1 (5 bases). This specimen consisted of CD4+ T cells from blood, obtained approximately 43 months after liver transplant. This TCR was sampled from a human patient who received a liver transplant. Some of the T cells might come from the graft donor. The CDR3 bases are TGTGCCAGCACAGGGCGACCGAACACTGAAGCTTTCTTT. Protein sequence: CASTGRPNTEAFF.